This T cell receptor beta chain was sequenced in a study of T cells in Graves' hyperthyroidism and ophthalmopathy. Overall study findings and caveats: Most thyroid clonotypes with frequency above 0.001 were detected in blood.

V lost 4 bases to trimming and J lost 5 bases, with 18 bases between them. The length of the CDR3 is 16 residues. Criteria for exclusion of patients were uncontrolled infection, other autoimmune disease, pregnancy or lactation. An approximately 9.4 ml volume of fresh peripheral blood provided the PBMCs. TCR beta CDR3 regions were amplified from RNA transcripts. With the HTBI primer set, the TCR CDR3 went through a first round of RT-PCR. TCRdb re-called the multiplex PCR reads with MiXCR, one entry per CDR3 protein. The sample has some 510,000 distinct CDR3 sequences, around 20% seen once. This clonotype came up many times. What it binds is not known.

The source is a man aged 18 to 29 with Graves' hyperthyroidism. Sequenced: blood. This rearrangement joins TRBV12-3 or TRBV12-4 to TRBJ1-5, with D maybe TRBD1 (5 bases). The CDR3 DNA follows: TGTGCCAGCAGTTCATTGGGGCGGGGGGGGGATCAGCCCCAGCATTTT. It specifies CASSSLGRGGDQPQHF.